A single sample gave rise to the 2 T cell receptor beta chains below, sequenced in a study of T cell repertoires in cytomegalovirus infection. No antigen has been identified for these receptors. From the reads, TCRdb called clonotypes with MiXCR, one entry per CDR3 protein. The data hold fewer than 950,000 distinct CDR3 sequences, with about 30% observed a single time. Sequences were derived from cultured CD8+ T cells from PBMCs, sampled from culture after CMV antigen stimulation. The receptors originated from a human donor in good health (CMV status not recorded). Some clones in this sample may be carry-over from other donors' samples.

The table lists this clonotype with many counts. This chain uses TRBV7-6 with TRBJ1-5; D is possibly TRBD1 (5 bases). Deletions cut 0 bases from V and 6 bases from J, with 9 bases between. Germline V lookup: CDR1 SGHVS, CDR2 FNYEAQ. The CDR3 sequence is 14 residues long. CDR3 in DNA: TGTGCCAGCAGCTTAGCAGGGGAAAGTCAGCCCCAGCATTTT. It specifies CASSLAGESQPQHF.

The genes are TRBV15 and TRBJ2-7, with 8 bases matching TRBD1. Germline loops: CDR1 LNHNV, CDR2 YYDKDF (reference sequence). The CDR3 loop spans 18 amino acids. Unmatched junction bases numbered 14, after V lost 0 bases and J lost 4 bases. The CDR3 nucleotides read TGTGCCACCAGCAGAGATTCCTCGGGGACAGGACTACCTTACGAGCAGTACGTC. Translation: CATSRDSSGTGLPYEQYV.